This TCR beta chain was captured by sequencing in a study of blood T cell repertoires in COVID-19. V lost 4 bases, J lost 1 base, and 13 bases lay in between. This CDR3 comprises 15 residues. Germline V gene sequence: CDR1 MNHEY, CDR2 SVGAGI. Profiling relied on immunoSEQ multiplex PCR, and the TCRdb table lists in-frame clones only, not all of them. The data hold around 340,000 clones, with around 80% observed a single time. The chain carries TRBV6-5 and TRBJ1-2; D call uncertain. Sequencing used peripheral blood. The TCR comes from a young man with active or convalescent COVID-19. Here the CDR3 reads CASSFSRVVNYGYTF. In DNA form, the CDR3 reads TGTGCCAGCAGTTTTTCCCGGGTCGTTAACTATGGCTACACCTTC.